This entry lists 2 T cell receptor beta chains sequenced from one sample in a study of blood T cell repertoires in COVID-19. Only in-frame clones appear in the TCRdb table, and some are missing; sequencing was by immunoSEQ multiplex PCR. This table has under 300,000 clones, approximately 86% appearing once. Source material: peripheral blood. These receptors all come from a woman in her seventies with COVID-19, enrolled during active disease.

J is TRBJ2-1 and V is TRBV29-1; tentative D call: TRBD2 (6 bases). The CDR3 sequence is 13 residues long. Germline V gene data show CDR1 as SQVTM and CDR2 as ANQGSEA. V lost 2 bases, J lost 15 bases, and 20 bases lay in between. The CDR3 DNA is TGCAGCGTTGAAAAGGGGCCAGGATACGGGGGGTTCTTC. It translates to CSVEKGPGYGGFF.

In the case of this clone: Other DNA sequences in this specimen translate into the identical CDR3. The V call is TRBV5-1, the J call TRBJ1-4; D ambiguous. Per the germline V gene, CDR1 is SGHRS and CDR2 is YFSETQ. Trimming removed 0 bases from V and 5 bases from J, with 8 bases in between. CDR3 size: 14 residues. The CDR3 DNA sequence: TGCGCCAGCAGCTTGGACAGTCGGAATGAAAAACTGTTTTTT. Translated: CASSLDSRNEKLFF.